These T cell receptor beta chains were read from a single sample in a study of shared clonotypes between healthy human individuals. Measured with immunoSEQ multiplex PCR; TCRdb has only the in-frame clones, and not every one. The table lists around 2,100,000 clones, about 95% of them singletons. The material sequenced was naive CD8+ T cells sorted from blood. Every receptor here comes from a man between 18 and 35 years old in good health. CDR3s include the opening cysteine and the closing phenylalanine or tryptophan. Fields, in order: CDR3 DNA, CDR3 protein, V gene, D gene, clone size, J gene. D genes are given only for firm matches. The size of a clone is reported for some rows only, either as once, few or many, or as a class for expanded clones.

TGCGCCAGCAGCCAAGACACAGGGGGCAATCAGCCCCAGCATTTT | CASSQDTGGNQPQHF | TRBV4-3 | TRBD1 | - | TRBJ1-5
TGTGCCAGCAGCGCGGACGGACCCAATCAGCCCCAGCATTTT | CASSADGPNQPQHF | TRBV7-9 | - | - | TRBJ1-5
TGCGCCAGCAGCCATGGGGTGGGAGGACTCAGCAATGAGCAGTTCTTC | CASSHGVGGLSNEQFF | TRBV4-1 | - | - | TRBJ2-1
TGTGCCAGCAGCTTATTCGGGGGCGCGAGACCTGAAGCTTTCTTT | CASSLFGGARPEAFF | TRBV7-8 | - | - | TRBJ1-1
TGCGCCAGCAGCTTGGCCAGGACAATAGACGAGCAGTACTTC | CASSLARTIDEQYF | TRBV5-1 | - | - | TRBJ2-7
TGTGCCAGCAGCTTGTACGGGAGTGGCTACGAGCAGTACTTC | CASSLYGSGYEQYF | TRBV7-9 | - | - | TRBJ2-7
TGTGCCAGCGGCAAAGGTGAGCAGTTCTTC | CASGKGEQFF | TRBV5-4 | - | - | TRBJ2-1
TGTGCCAGCAGCTTGCAGGGTTCCTACAATGAGCAGTTCTTC | CASSLQGSYNEQFF | TRBV7-2 | - | - | TRBJ2-1
TGTGCCAGCAGTATCGTAGGGGGAAGAAACGCCGGGGAGCTGTTTTTT | CASSIVGGRNAGELFF | TRBV27 | - | - | TRBJ2-2
TGCGCCAGCAGCTTGGAGGGGGGGTATGAAAAACTGTTTTTT | CASSLEGGYEKLFF | TRBV5-1 | - | - | TRBJ1-4
TGTGCCAGTAGTTTACCGGGACGCAGTCCCTATGGCTACACCTTC | CASSLPGRSPYGYTF | TRBV19 | - | - | TRBJ1-2
TGCGCCAGCAGCCAAGTAGGGGGCGCGGACTATGGCTACACCTTC | CASSQVGGADYGYTF | TRBV4-1 | TRBD1 | - | TRBJ1-2
TGTGCCAGCAGCTACCTAGCGGGGCCAGAAGTGGAGCAGTATTTT | CASSYLAGPEVEQYF | TRBV7-3 | TRBD2 | - | TRBJ2-3
TGCGCCAGCAGCCAAGATCGCGACGCCAATCAGCCCCAGCATTTT | CASSQDRDANQPQHF | TRBV4-3 | - | - | TRBJ1-5
TGTGCCAGCAGCTTAGTAGATGCAACTAATGAAAAACTGTTTTTT | CASSLVDATNEKLFF | TRBV7-9 | - | - | TRBJ1-4
TGCGCCAGCAGCTTTGCGTCGAGTTACGAGCAGTACTTC | CASSFASSYEQYF | TRBV5-1 | - | - | TRBJ2-7
TGCGCCAGCAGCCAAGATCCAGGTTCTAACTATGGCTACACCTTC | CASSQDPGSNYGYTF | TRBV4-1 | - | - | TRBJ1-2
TGTGCCAGCAGGAAACCTGGACAGGGGGGAAATTCACCCCTCCACTTT | CASRKPGQGGNSPLHF | TRBV27 | TRBD1 | - | TRBJ1-6
TGTGCCAGCAGCCCCTTCCCGACTACGGAGGGCGGTACCTACGAGCAGTACTTC | CASSPFPTTEGGTYEQYF | TRBV4-2 | - | - | TRBJ2-7
TGTGCCAGCAGTCTCAATTTCTTCTACGAGCAGTACTTC | CASSLNFFYEQYF | TRBV27 | - | - | TRBJ2-7
TGCGCCAGCAGTGAGTTAAGAGGCGGGGGAGGAAAACTGTTTTTT | CASSELRGGGGKLFF | TRBV10-1 | - | - | TRBJ1-4
TGTGCCAGCACCAAGGAGTGGTCGTCTGGTGAGCAGTTCTTC | CASTKEWSSGEQFF | TRBV11-2 | - | - | TRBJ2-1
TGTGCCAGCAGTTACTCAGGTCGGGGGTACGGGATCGAGCAGTACTTC | CASSYSGRGYGIEQYF | TRBV6-5 | - | - | TRBJ2-7
TGTGCCAGCAGCCAAGAGGTCGGCCAGCCCCAGCATTTT | CASSQEVGQPQHF | TRBV14 | - | - | TRBJ1-5
TGTGCCAGCAGCCTAGGACAGGGAATTCAGCCCCAGCATTTT | CASSLGQGIQPQHF | TRBV5-6 | TRBD1 | - | TRBJ1-5
TGCGCCAGCAGCTCGATGGGCCGGGACAGGGCCTACGGCGGTATCTACGAGCAGTACTTC | CASSSMGRDRAYGGIYEQYF | TRBV5-1 | TRBD1 | - | TRBJ2-7
TGCGCCACGGGGGGAGGCGGCACCTACGAGCAGTACTTC | CATGGGGTYEQYF | TRBV10-1 | TRBD2 | once | TRBJ2-7
TGCGCCAGCAGCTGGGCTCTGGGAAATGAGCAGTTCTTC | CASSWALGNEQFF | TRBV5-1 | - | - | TRBJ2-1
TGTGCCAGCAGCCCGGAAGGAGGCAGGGGGGAAGAGACCCAGTACTTC | CASSPEGGRGEETQYF | TRBV9 | - | - | TRBJ2-5
TGTGCCAGCACCTTAGGACAGGGATCACCCCTCCACTTT | CASTLGQGSPLHF | TRBV7-6 | TRBD1 | - | TRBJ1-6
TGTGCCAGCAGTGAACAAGACATTAACTATGGCTACACCTTC | CASSEQDINYGYTF | TRBV2 | - | - | TRBJ1-2
TGTGCCAGCAGCGTCCCAGGGGGCGAAAACACCATATATTTT | CASSVPGGENTIYF | TRBV9 | TRBD1 | - | TRBJ1-3
TGTGCCAGCAGCACCACAGGGGGCGACGGCTACGAGCAGTACTTC | CASSTTGGDGYEQYF | TRBV9 | TRBD1 | - | TRBJ2-7
TGTGCCACCAGGGATTTCAACACTGAAGCTTTCTTT | CATRDFNTEAFF | TRBV27 | - | once | TRBJ1-1
TGTGCTAGCAGCACGGGACGGGCAGATACGCAGTATTTT | CASSTGRADTQYF | TRBV7-7 | - | - | TRBJ2-3
TGTGCCAGCAGCCTGCGTAACGCGAACACCGGGGAGCTGTTTTTT | CASSLRNANTGELFF | TRBV7-9 | - | - | TRBJ2-2